Each of the 19 T cell receptor beta chains below was sequenced from the same sample in a study of Graves' ophthalmopathy and Graves' hyperthyroidism. RNA served as the template for amplifying TCR beta CDR3 regions. Amplification began with first-round RT-PCR using HTBI primers, then second-round multiplex PCR was performed. TCRdb itself ran the multiplex PCR reads through MiXCR, one entry per CDR3 protein. The sample has almost 400,000 distinct CDR3 sequences; about 16% are singletons. The sequencing input was peripheral blood. The receptors were sampled from a woman younger than 35 with Graves' ophthalmopathy.

The J gene is TRBJ1-1, the V gene TRBV5-1; D is undetermined. The CDR3 is made up of 14 amino acids. V lost 0 bases and J lost 5, with 11 bases in between. Germline assignment: CDR1 SGHRS and CDR2 YFSETQ. As DNA, the CDR3 is TGCGCCAGCAGCTTGGATGGTTTAAGGACTGAAGCTTTCTTT. Translation: CASSLDGLRTEAFF.

In its sample, this clonotype was seen many times. CDR3 residues: CASSTYPRGSNQPQHF. The CDR3 bases are TGTGCCAGCAGTACCTACCCCCGAGGGAGCAATCAGCCCCAGCATTTT. The chain employs TRBV27 and TRBJ1-5; D gene unclear. This CDR3 region has 16 residues. The germline V gene has CDR1 MNHEY and CDR2 SMNVEV (reference sequence). V was cut by 5 bases and J by 1 base, with 15 bases left in between.

This chain links TRBV25-1 with TRBJ2-7; 11 nucleotides match TRBD2. V dropped 2 bases and J dropped 6; count of bases not matched to a gene: 3. Germline V gene sequence: CDR1 MGHDK, CDR2 SYGVNS. The CDR3 contains 14 residues. Here the CDR3 reads CASSELAGGLEQYF. The CDR3 nucleotides read TGTGCCAGCAGTGAACTAGCGGGAGGCCTCGAGCAGTACTTC.

The table lists this clonotype with many counts. The gene calls are TRBV6-1 and TRBJ2-7, with TRBD1 matching 7 bases. The CDR3 has 12 residues. CDR1 MNHNS and CDR2 SASEGT come from the germline V gene. Trimming removed 5 bases from V and 8 bases from J; junction bases left unmatched: 6. CDR3 protein: CASSKGQFKQYF. CDR3 DNA sequence: TGTGCCAGCAGTAAGGGACAGTTTAAGCAGTACTTC.

There are many counts of this clonotype. This chain connects TRBV6-5 to TRBJ2-2, with TRBD1 identical over 9 bases. Germline-derived CDR1 and CDR2 are MNHEY and SVGAGI. The ends lost 6 bases at V and 4 bases at J; junction bases unmatched: 9. This CDR3 contains 16 residues. CDR3 in DNA: TGTGCCAGCAGCCCCGGGACAGGGAAAGGCACCGGGGAGCTGTTTTTT. Translated: CASSPGTGKGTGELFF.

Many counts were recorded for this clonotype. J is TRBJ1-5 and V is TRBV6-2 or TRBV6-3; TRBD1 is a possible D gene (5 bases). Trimming cost V 6 bases and J 1 base, with 7 bases left between them. Per the germline V gene, CDR1 is MNHEY and CDR2 is SVGEGT. This CDR3 has 13 residues. This chain's CDR3 is CASSWDSNQPQHF. The CDR3 DNA is TGTGCCAGCAGCTGGGACAGCAATCAGCCCCAGCATTTT.

Ten or more counts support this clonotype. This chain connects TRBV9 to TRBJ2-5; 8 nucleotides match TRBD1. Germline CDR1 is SGDLS and CDR2 is YYNGEE. CDR3 size: 14 residues. V trimming: 3 bases; J trimming: 1 base; junction bases outside the gene matches: 2. The CDR3 loop reads CASSGTGFQETQYF. CDR3 nucleotide sequence: TGTGCCAGCAGCGGGACAGGGTTCCAAGAGACCCAGTACTTC.

This clonotype showed up many times. This chain connects TRBV6-1 to TRBJ1-2; D remains ambiguous. There are 11 residues in the CDR3. Per the germline V gene, CDR1 is MNHNS and CDR2 is SASEGT. V lost 4 bases to trimming and J lost 8 bases, with 8 bases between them. CDR3 amino acids: CASSAYSGYTF. The CDR3 nucleotides read TGTGCCAGCAGTGCCTACAGCGGCTACACCTTC.

The chain is built from TRBV12-3 or TRBV12-4 and TRBJ2-3; D is possibly TRBD1 or TRBD2 (5 bases each). This CDR3 spans 14 amino acids. Trimming stripped 8 bases from V and 4 bases from J, with 16 bases between. The CDR3, as DNA: TGTGCCAGCTTGGGACGACGGGGCGCAGATACGCAGTATTTT. Its protein product is CASLGRRGADTQYF.

The rearrangement joins TRBV4-3 to TRBJ2-2; 7 nucleotides match TRBD1. The V gene end was trimmed by 4 bases and the J gene end by 6 bases; junction bases not matched to a gene: 8. The V gene's germline CDR1 is LGHNA and CDR2 YSLEER. This CDR3 comprises 15 residues. This CDR3 is CASSREQGLAGELFF. CDR3 nucleotide sequence: TGCGCCAGCAGCCGAGAACAGGGGCTCGCCGGGGAGCTGTTTTTT.

This clonotype has at least ten counts. The CDR3 DNA sequence: TGTGCCAGCAGTTCGCTGACTGACAGGGCGAGGAATCAGCCCCAGCATTTT. This encodes CASSSLTDRARNQPQHF. The chain couples TRBV27 to TRBJ1-5; 7 nucleotides agree with TRBD1. The CDR3 length is 17 residues. Per the germline V gene, CDR1 is MNHEY and CDR2 is SMNVEV (reference sequence). J was trimmed by 4 bases and V by 4 bases; bases with no gene match: 13.

In its sample, this clonotype was seen many times. This sequence joins TRBV27 and TRBJ1-5, with TRBD1 matching over 7 bases. The length of the CDR3 is 16 residues. Germline loops: CDR1 MNHEY, CDR2 SMNVEV (reference sequence). Trimming removed 4 bases from V and 0 bases from J; junction bases left unmatched: 6. The CDR3 loop is CASSYRGWYSNQPQHF. The DNA of the CDR3 is TGTGCCAGCAGTTACAGGGGTTGGTATAGCAATCAGCCCCAGCATTTT.

This clonotype has more than one count but fewer than ten. The rearrangement joins TRBV12-3 or TRBV12-4 to TRBJ1-2; possibly TRBD1 for D (6 bases). The ends were cut back, 6 bases at V and 8 bases at J, with 19 bases in the middle. This CDR3 comprises 14 residues. This CDR3 is CASRHTQGIGGYTF. As DNA, the CDR3 is TGTGCCAGCAGGCACACACAGGGAATAGGAGGCTACACCTTC.

The V and J genes are TRBV11-2 and TRBJ2-7; tentative D call: TRBD2 (6 bases). Germline V gene lookup returns CDR1 SGHAT and CDR2 FQNNGV. The CDR3 is 15 amino acids. V was clipped by 1 base and J by 4 bases, with 14 bases between them. CDR3 in amino acids: CASSLGDGGLYEQYF. DNA of the CDR3: TGTGCCAGCAGCTTAGGGGACGGAGGGCTTTACGAGCAGTACTTC.

This clonotype was observed a handful of times. This CDR3 is CASSPRDSNYGYTF. For the CDR3, the DNA is TGTGCCAGCTCACCTCGGGACAGCAACTATGGCTACACCTTC. This rearrangement joins TRBV18 to TRBJ1-2; TRBD1 matches 7 bases. The CDR3 runs 14 residues. V shed 3 bases, J shed 2 bases, and the junction held 3 bases outside the gene matches. Per germline, CDR1 KGHSH and CDR2 LQKENI.

This clonotype appeared many times. This CDR3 reads CASSTRTRYGYTF. The CDR3 nucleotides are TGTGCCAGCAGTACCCGGACTCGCTATGGCTACACCTTC. V usage is TRBV28 and J usage is TRBJ1-2; D gene ambiguous. Germline loops: CDR1 MDHEN, CDR2 SYDVKM. V was trimmed by 5 bases and J by 4 bases, leaving 11 bases between them. CDR3 length equals 13 residues.

The rearrangement joins TRBV28 to TRBJ2-7; TRBD2 agrees at 7 bases. V was clipped by 3 bases and J by 6 bases; unmatched bases: 8. The germline V gene encodes CDR1 MDHEN and CDR2 SYDVKM. The CDR3 is 14 residues long. CDR3 protein: CASSFGTTFAEQYF. The CDR3 DNA sequence: TGTGCCAGCAGTTTCGGGACTACGTTTGCCGAGCAGTACTTC.

This clonotype was counted only a few times. The chain has TRBV7-3 and TRBJ2-7; D is tentatively TRBD1 or TRBD2 (6 bases each). There are 13 residues in the CDR3. CDR1 and CDR2 from the germline V gene are SGHTA and FQGTGA. V was shortened by 5 bases and J by 6 bases, with 14 bases between the two germline ends. DNA of the CDR3: TGTGCCAGCAGCGCGGGAACAGGGACCGAGCAGTACTTC. Translated: CASSAGTGTEQYF.

This clonotype occurred many times. J is TRBJ1-5 and V is TRBV4-2; 7 nucleotides agree with TRBD1. Germline V gene sequence: CDR1 LGHNA, CDR2 YNFKEQ. Losses at the gene ends were 4 bases for V and 0 bases for J; bases not matched to a gene: 18. The CDR3 consists of 20 residues. This CDR3 reads CASSPIPRQGNVFSNQPQHF. The CDR3 coding sequence is TGTGCCAGCAGCCCCATCCCCCGACAGGGTAACGTGTTTAGCAATCAGCCCCAGCATTTT.